Below are 23 T cell receptor beta chains sequenced from a single sample in a study of T cells in Graves' hyperthyroidism and ophthalmopathy. The CDR3 regions of TCR beta were amplified from RNA transcripts. In the first-round RT-PCR of the TCR CDR3, the HTBI primer set was used. TCRdb recomputed calls from the multiplex PCR reads with MiXCR, one row per CDR3 protein. Among 500,000 to 700,000 distinct CDR3 sequences listed, roughly a sixth were seen once. Sequenced sample: blood. The source of these receptors is a woman aged 18 to 35 with Graves' hyperthyroidism.

J is TRBJ1-1 and V is TRBV6-1, with no clear D. The germline V and J ends were trimmed by 5 bases and 0 bases, with 16 bases remaining between them. CDR1 and CDR2 from the germline V gene are MNHNS and SASEGT. The CDR3 totals 16 residues. The CDR3 spells CASSFPAGIMNTEAFF. DNA for the CDR3: TGTGCCAGCAGTTTCCCGGCGGGAATCATGAACACTGAAGCTTTCTTT.

This clonotype was seen a few times. J is TRBJ1-1 and V is TRBV6-1; maybe TRBD1 (6 bases). The germline gives CDR1 MNHNS, CDR2 SASEGT. The CDR3 runs to 13 residues. V was shortened by 3 bases and J by 10 bases, with 15 bases between the two germline ends. The CDR3 is CASSDLQGFVAFF. CDR3 sequence (DNA): TGTGCCAGCAGTGACTTACAGGGATTCGTAGCTTTCTTT.

This clonotype was counted between two and nine times. This chain uses TRBV6-1 with TRBJ1-4; a weak D match, TRBD1 (5 bases). This CDR3 region has 14 residues. Germline values: CDR1 MNHNS, CDR2 SASEGT. Trimming took off 5 bases at V and 4 bases at J, with 11 bases between the two ends. CDR3 DNA sequence: TGTGCCAGCAGTCCTGTGGGGGTTAATGAAAAACTGTTTTTT. It yields the protein CASSPVGVNEKLFF.

This clonotype was detected ten times or more. The chain uses TRBV28 and TRBJ1-3; D gene unclear. V lost 7 bases, J lost 1 base, and 17 bases lay in between. This CDR3 has 16 amino acids. The germline V gene encodes CDR1 MDHEN and CDR2 SYDVKM. The CDR3: CASTKAGGLSGNTIYF. For the CDR3, the DNA is TGTGCCAGCACCAAGGCGGGAGGGCTGTCTGGAAACACCATATATTTT.

This sequence joins TRBV10-3 and TRBJ1-5; TRBD1 is a possible D gene (6 bases). Germline lookup yields CDR1 ENHRY and CDR2 SYGVKD. Deletions cut 3 bases from V and 7 bases from J, with 7 bases between. CDR3 length equals 12 residues. CDR3 nucleotide sequence: TGTGCCATCAGTGAACAGGGACAGCCCCAGCATTTT. This gives the protein CAISEQGQPQHF.

The genes are TRBV20-1 and TRBJ2-7; D may be TRBD1 or TRBD2 (5 bases each). The CDR3 has 13 amino acids. Germline V CDR1 and CDR2: DFQATT, SNEGSKA (reference sequence). The V and J ends lost 5 bases and 9 bases respectively, with 20 bases between them. CDR3 sequence reads: CSASTGTTTGQYF. The CDR3 nucleotides read TGCAGTGCTTCCACCGGGACGACGACGGGGCAGTACTTC.

This clonotype was counted a few times. The J gene is TRBJ1-1, the V gene TRBV11-3; 7 bases are shared with TRBD1. This CDR3 has 13 residues. V lost 6 bases, J lost 9 bases, and 10 bases stayed unmatched. CDR1 is SGHNT and CDR2 is YENEEA in the germline V gene. CDR3 DNA sequence: TGTGCCAGCAGGACGGGGGACAGCGGACAAGCTTTCTTT. The encoded protein is CASRTGDSGQAFF.

This clonotype was counted a few times. This chain connects TRBV5-8 to TRBJ2-5, with D possibly being TRBD1 (6 bases). Germline CDR1 SGHTS, CDR2 YDEGEE. CDR3 length: 13 residues. Between the trimmed V and J ends, which lost 2 bases and 5 bases, there was a span of 10 bases. The CDR3 nucleotides are TGTGCCAGCAGCTTTATAGACAGGGAGACCCAGTACTTC. Residues: CASSFIDRETQYF. Full variable domain (rest looked up from reference TRBV5-8 and TRBJ2-5): EAGVTQSPTHLIKTRGQQATLRCSPISGHTSVYWYQQALGLGLQFLLWYDEGEERNRGNFPPRFSGRQFPNYSSELNVNALELEDSALYLCASSFIDRETQYFGPGTRLLVL.

This clonotype was counted only a few times. The chain employs TRBV12-3 or TRBV12-4 and TRBJ2-1; D ambiguous. The CDR3 has 14 residues. Deletions cut 5 bases from V and 9 bases from J, with 17 bases between. The CDR3, as DNA: TGTGCCAGCAGTCTTTACCGACTGAGGAGTGAGCAGTTCTTC. This sequence encodes CASSLYRLRSEQFF.

The chain recombines TRBV28 with TRBJ2-5; TRBD1 matches at 9 bases. Germline V gives CDR1 MDHEN, CDR2 SYDVKM. The V segment lost 5 bases and the J segment 4 bases; nucleotides outside the gene matches: 8. This CDR3 is 15 amino acids long. CDR3 region: CASSLGTGRTETQYF. CDR3 coding DNA: TGTGCCAGCAGTCTCGGGACAGGGCGTACAGAGACCCAGTACTTC.

This clonotype was counted ten times or more. The chain joins TRBV20-1 to TRBJ2-5; tentatively, D is TRBD1 (5 bases). The germline V gene has CDR1 DFQATT and CDR2 SNEGSKA (reference sequence). The CDR3 runs 15 residues. Trimming removed 3 bases from V and 2 bases from J, with 16 bases in between. CDR3 residues: CSASSSTGSQETQYF. The CDR3, as DNA: TGCAGTGCTAGCAGTAGTACAGGCTCACAAGAGACCCAGTACTTC.

The rearrangement joins TRBV12-5 to TRBJ2-3; D remains ambiguous. V lost 4 bases to trimming and J lost 3 bases, with 14 bases between them. Per the germline V gene, CDR1 is LGHNT and CDR2 is FRNRAP. The CDR3 is 15 amino acids. The CDR3 sequence: CASGSPSWSTDTQYF. The CDR3 DNA follows: TGTGCTAGTGGTTCTCCGAGTTGGTCTACAGATACGCAGTATTTT.

This clonotype was recorded many times. The gene calls are TRBV6-5 and TRBJ2-2; TRBD2 matches at 7 bases. Trimming took 0 bases from V and 0 from J; bases not matched to a gene: 10. The CDR3 sequence is 19 residues long. Per germline, CDR1 MNHEY and CDR2 SVGAGI. CDR3 loop: CASSYSTGRGIANTGELFF. CDR3 DNA sequence: TGTGCCAGCAGTTACTCGACGGGGAGGGGTATCGCGAACACCGGGGAGCTGTTTTTT.

The chain links TRBV15 to TRBJ1-2, with unresolved D. Germline V lookup: CDR1 LNHNV, CDR2 YYDKDF (reference sequence). Between the trimmed V and J ends, which lost 0 bases and 7 bases, there was a span of 12 bases. CDR3 size: 14 residues. CDR3 nucleotides: TGTGCCACCAGCAGAGAACGAGGATCTCGTGGCTACACCTTC. It encodes CATSRERGSRGYTF.

The V call is TRBV29-1, the J call TRBJ2-1; TRBD2 aligns across 9 bases. Germline CDR1 and CDR2: SQVTM and ANQGSEA. V was pared by 5 bases and J by 7 bases, with 6 bases of the junction left unmatched. The CDR3 is 13 residues long. The CDR3 DNA reads TGCAGCGTTACGCGGGAGGGCTGGAATGAGCAGTTCTTC. This gives the protein CSVTREGWNEQFF.

Only a few counts were recorded for this clonotype. V is TRBV12-3 or TRBV12-4 and J is TRBJ1-3, with 7 bases identical to TRBD1. The CDR3 is 15 amino acids. The V segment lost 11 bases and the J segment 0 bases; nucleotides outside the gene matches: 10. The CDR3 region is CADKQGSHSGNTIYF. The CDR3 nucleotides read TGTGCCGATAAACAGGGGTCCCACTCTGGAAACACCATATATTTT.

This clonotype came up many times. The chain recombines TRBV12-3 or TRBV12-4 with TRBJ2-1; TRBD2 aligns across 16 bases. CDR3 length: 15 residues. The trim removed 7 bases at V and 7 bases at J, leaving 4 bases unmatched. The DNA for the CDR3 is TGTGCCAGCACCGTGGGACTAGCGGGAGGGAATGAGCAGTTCTTC. Its translation: CASTVGLAGGNEQFF.

This clonotype was seen ten or more times. This chain connects TRBV7-2 to TRBJ1-2, with a tentative D call TRBD1 (5 bases). Between the trimmed V and J ends, which lost 5 bases and 3 bases, there was a span of 16 bases. Germline CDR1 reads SGHTA; CDR2 reads FQGNSA. The CDR3 totals 15 residues. As DNA, the CDR3 is TGTGCCAGCAGCGTCGCGGGGGGGGAGTACTATGGCTACACCTTC. It encodes CASSVAGGEYYGYTF.

This clonotype came up many times. The rearrangement links TRBV9 to TRBJ2-7; D uncertain. Germline-derived CDR1 and CDR2 are SGDLS and YYNGEE. Trimming pared 0 bases from V and 2 bases from J, leaving 15 bases between. The CDR3 has 16 amino acids. CDR3: CASSVAANPTPYEQYF. The CDR3 DNA follows: TGTGCCAGCAGCGTAGCTGCGAATCCAACCCCCTACGAGCAGTACTTC. Complete variable domain (other parts from reference TRBV9 and TRBJ2-7): DSGVTQTPKHLITATGQRVTLRCSPRSGDLSVYWYQQSLDQGLQFLIQYYNGEERAKGNILERFSAQQFPDLHSELNLSSLELGDSALYFCASSVAANPTPYEQYFGPGTRLTVT.

This clonotype came up many times. V is TRBV6-5 and J is TRBJ2-3, with D unresolved. The CDR3 runs to 11 residues. The V gene's germline CDR1 is MNHEY and CDR2 SVGAGI. The V end lost 2 bases, the J end lost 6 bases, and 3 bases lay between the germline ends. The CDR3 nucleotides are TGTGCCAGCAGTTACCGCGATACGCAGTATTTT. This encodes CASSYRDTQYF.

Ten or more counts support this clonotype. This rearrangement joins TRBV5-5 to TRBJ2-1, with a tentative D call TRBD1 (6 bases). Trimming took off 4 bases at V and 8 bases at J, with 19 bases between the two ends. The germline V gene has CDR1 SGHKS and CDR2 YYEKEE (reference sequence). This CDR3 has 15 residues. CDR3 loop: CASSTWAREGDEQFF. The CDR3 nucleotides read TGTGCCAGCAGCACCTGGGCTCGCGAGGGGGATGAGCAGTTCTTC.

The chain employs TRBV29-1 and TRBJ2-7; D tentatively reads TRBD1 or TRBD2 (5 bases each). Trimming cost V 2 bases and J 2 bases, with 22 bases left between them. Germline-derived CDR1 and CDR2 are SQVTM and ANQGSEA. This CDR3 is built from 17 residues. CDR3 residues: CSVESGGTAGTAYEQYF. The DNA of the CDR3 is TGCAGCGTTGAATCTGGTGGGACCGCCGGTACAGCCTACGAGCAGTACTTC.

This clonotype came up many times. V is TRBV30 and J is TRBJ2-5; the match to TRBD1 covers 8 bases. V lost 2 bases and J lost 3; bases outside the gene matches: 5. Looked up from germline, CDR1 is GTSNPN and CDR2 is SVGIG (reference sequence). The CDR3 is 14 amino acids. Written as DNA, the CDR3 is TGTGCCTGGAGTACTGGACAGGGAGAAGAGACCCAGTACTTC. Protein product: CAWSTGQGEETQYF.